This T cell receptor beta chain derives from a study of T-cell memory formation after mild COVID-19. TCRdb used MiXCR to reprocess the 5' RACE reads, holding one entry per CDR3 protein. The sample has 150,000 to 200,000 distinct CDR3 sequences; 10% to 15% are singletons. V was pared by 4 bases and J by 7 bases, with 11 bases between. Per germline, CDR1 SGHTA and CDR2 FQGNSA. The CDR3 totals 13 residues. This receptor was taken from a man aged 18 to 35 who had mild COVID-19 (a few samples of this study predate the infection). Cell type and time point are not known. Sequencing used PBMCs or a T cell subset sorted from them (not recorded which). V is TRBV7-2 and J is TRBJ2-1; D unclear. The CDR3 is CASSSLLGNEQFF. CDR3 nucleotides: TGTGCCAGCAGCTCCCTCCTTGGGAATGAGCAGTTCTTC.